Below, 19 T cell receptor beta chains from the same sample are listed, as sequenced in a study of human T cells and chemical hapten exposure. The sample's time point: patch test 1, 2 weeks after DPC sensitization. Noted treatment: therapeutic diphenylcyclopropenone sensitization with weekly scalp DPC. One entry per CDR3 protein, called by TCRdb with MiXCR from the RACE reads. This table holds about 13,000 distinct CDR3 sequences, roughly 15% found once. The starting material was whole blood, obtained in connection with sensitization to the hapten diphenylcyclopropenone (DPC). Receptor source: a woman in her 30s with alopecia areata. Some clones in this sample may be carry-over from other donors' samples.

This clonotype has more than one count but fewer than ten. V usage is TRBV7-9 and J usage is TRBJ1-6, with 7 bases aligning to TRBD1. Per the germline V gene, CDR1 is SEHNR and CDR2 is FQNEAQ (reference sequence). The CDR3 spans 16 residues. V shed 5 bases and J 7 bases; nucleotides not matched to a gene: 11. CDR3 in amino acids: CASSQPTGQLNSPLHF. CDR3 DNA: TGTGCCAGCAGCCAACCGACGGGACAGCTAAATTCACCCCTCCACTTT.

This clonotype was seen once. V is TRBV18 and J is TRBJ2-4; 8 nucleotides line up with TRBD1. CDR3 size: 16 residues. J lost 0 bases, V lost 6 bases, and 7 bases had no gene match. Per the germline V gene, CDR1 is KGHSH and CDR2 is LQKENI. The chain's CDR3 is CASSLDRASAKNIQYF. The CDR3, as DNA: TGTGCCAGCTCCTTGGACAGGGCATCAGCCAAAAACATTCAGTACTTC.

The chain couples TRBV7-2 to TRBJ1-3; TRBD1 might be the D (6 bases). CDR3 length equals 14 residues. V was trimmed by 10 bases and J by 0 bases, leaving 13 bases between them. From germline, CDR1 is SGHTA and CDR2 FQGNSA. DNA for the CDR3: TGTGCCACTTCGCAGGGGAGCTCTGGAAACACCATATATTTT. Its translation: CATSQGSSGNTIYF.

The chain couples TRBV4-2 to TRBJ1-5; no clear D. Deletions cut 0 bases from V and 3 bases from J, with 9 bases between. CDR1 and CDR2 from the germline V gene are LGHNA and YNFKEQ. The CDR3 sequence is 15 residues long. Here the CDR3 DNA reads TGTGCCAGCAGCCAAGATCTGGCAGTCAATCAGCCCCAGCATTTT. Residues: CASSQDLAVNQPQHF.

This clonotype was picked up many times. This sequence joins TRBV12-3 or TRBV12-4 and TRBJ1-5; D gene unclear. The germline V and J ends were trimmed by 1 base and 4 bases, with 8 bases remaining between them. The CDR3 runs to 14 residues. For the CDR3, the DNA is TGTGCCAGCAGTTTAGGACACATAAATCAGCCCCAGCATTTT. This translates into CASSLGHINQPQHF.

In this sample, this clonotype turned up many times. The chain carries TRBV20-1 and TRBJ1-2; D is unclear. The length of the CDR3 is 14 residues. Germline V gives CDR1 DFQATT, CDR2 SNEGSKA (reference sequence). Trimming removed 6 bases from V and 1 base from J, with 15 bases in between. In nucleotides, the CDR3 is TGCAGTGCAGGATCCACCACCTTTAACTATGGCTACACCTTC. Its translation is CSAGSTTFNYGYTF.

The DNA of the CDR3 is TGTGCCAGTTCCCGGGAAGATACGCAGTATTTT. This encodes CASSREDTQYF. This sequence joins TRBV6-6 and TRBJ2-3; possibly TRBD2 for D (5 bases). The CDR3 extends over 11 amino acids. The V end lost 9 bases, the J end lost 5 bases, and 9 bases lay between the germline ends. The germline V gene encodes CDR1 MNHNY and CDR2 SVGAGI (reference sequence).

The rearrangement uses TRBV3-1 and TRBJ2-2; D is uncertain. Between the trimmed V and J ends, which lost 4 bases and 4 bases, there was a span of 13 bases. Germline values: CDR1 LGHDT, CDR2 YNNKEL (reference sequence). The CDR3 contains 15 residues. CDR3 sequence reads: CASSPQTLGTGELFF. CDR3 bases: TGTGCCAGCAGCCCCCAGACCCTTGGCACCGGGGAGCTGTTTTTT.

The chain combines TRBV6-1 with TRBJ2-7; perhaps TRBD1 as D (5 bases). The V end lost 4 bases, the J end lost 7 bases, and 20 bases lay between the germline ends. There are 15 residues in the CDR3. The germline V gene encodes CDR1 MNHNS and CDR2 SASEGT. CDR3: CASSALTGPSEEQYV. The CDR3, as DNA: TGTGCCAGCAGTGCGCTAACAGGCCCTTCTGAAGAGCAGTACGTC.

In its sample, this clonotype ranks as medium-sized. The chain links TRBV12-3 or TRBV12-4 to TRBJ1-5, with 7 bases aligning to TRBD1. This CDR3 contains 15 residues. V lost 6 bases and J lost 4; bases outside the gene matches: 9. The CDR3 DNA sequence: TGTGCCAGCAGCACACGAGGGGGCGTAAATCAGCCCCAGCATTTT. This gives the protein CASSTRGGVNQPQHF.

The sample holds many counts of this clonotype. The chain carries TRBV19 and TRBJ2-5; D is ambiguous. The germline V gene has CDR1 LNHDA and CDR2 SQIVND (reference sequence). This CDR3 spans 15 amino acids. Trimming cost V 1 base and J 0 bases, with 9 bases left between them. CDR3 sequence: CASSIVRRDQETQYF. The DNA for the CDR3 is TGTGCCAGTAGTATAGTAAGGAGAGACCAAGAGACCCAGTACTTC. Drawing the rest from reference TRBV19 and TRBJ2-5, the complete variable domain is DGGITQSPKYLFRKEGQNVTLSCEQNLNHDAMYWYRQDPGQGLRLIYYSQIVNDFQKGDIAEGYSVSREKKESFPLTVTSAQKNPTAFYLCASSIVRRDQETQYFGPGTRLLVL.

The sample holds many counts of this clonotype. CDR3 region: CSGSGTSDWQFF. The CDR3 nucleotides are TGCAGCGGCTCCGGGACTAGCGATTGGCAGTTCTTC. The V gene is TRBV29-1, the J gene TRBJ2-1; 10 nucleotides line up with TRBD2. Looked up from germline, CDR1 is SQVTM and CDR2 is ANQGSEA. The V gene end was trimmed by 7 bases and the J gene end by 12 bases; junction bases not matched to a gene: 9. CDR3 length equals 12 residues.

This clonotype was recorded at least ten times. The chain employs TRBV12-3 or TRBV12-4 and TRBJ1-6; D remains ambiguous. CDR3 length equals 14 residues. The V and J ends lost 1 base and 4 bases respectively, with 5 bases between them. The CDR3 nucleotides are TGTGCCAGCAGTTTAGGACTTTATAATTCACCCCTCCACTTT. Translated: CASSLGLYNSPLHF.

This clonotype qualifies as medium-sized. This rearrangement joins TRBV6-4 to TRBJ2-2, with D possibly TRBD1 on 7 matching bases. Germline assignment: CDR1 MRHNA and CDR2 SNTAGT. This CDR3 region has 16 residues. Trimming removed 2 bases at V and 6 bases at J, with 16 bases between. CDR3 in DNA: TGTGCCAGCAGTGACCCGCAGGGGGGCCACCCCGGGGAGCTGTTTTTT. Encoded protein: CASSDPQGGHPGELFF.

By sample share, this clonotype is medium-sized. The V call is TRBV9, the J call TRBJ2-6; D possibly matches TRBD1 or TRBD2 (5 bases each). The CDR3 totals 24 residues. Germline values: CDR1 SGDLS, CDR2 YYNGEE. V lost 1 base, J lost 0 bases, and 32 bases lay in between. CDR3 nucleotides: TGTGCCAGCAGCGTAACGTGGGCACAATTCGGCTTAGGGACCTCAAACTCTGGGGCCAACGTCCTGACTTTC. This gives the protein CASSVTWAQFGLGTSNSGANVLTF.

In this sample, this clonotype turned up many times. The V call is TRBV7-8, the J call TRBJ1-3; no reliable D call. CDR3 length: 15 residues. With 1 base removed from V and 3 bases from J, the gap between germline ends came to 10 bases. Looked up from germline, CDR1 is SGHVS and CDR2 is FQNEAQ. This CDR3 reads CASSLVVSGGNTIYF. The CDR3 DNA follows: TGTGCCAGCAGCTTAGTAGTTAGCGGTGGAAACACCATATATTTT.

This clonotype was found many times. The chain is built from TRBV5-4 and TRBJ1-2; tentative D call: TRBD1 (6 bases). The germline V gene has CDR1 SGHNT and CDR2 YYREEE (reference sequence). The CDR3 is 16 residues long. Trimming shortened V by 0 bases and J by 0 bases, and 12 bases separated the two germline ends. The CDR3 sequence is CASSLDGTTTNYGYTF. The CDR3 DNA reads TGTGCCAGCAGCTTGGATGGGACAACTACTAACTATGGCTACACCTTC.

The CDR3 region is CASSQDFDGLAIQYF. As DNA, the CDR3 is TGTGCCAGCAGCCAAGATTTTGATGGCTTAGCCATTCAGTACTTC. The J gene is TRBJ2-4, the V gene TRBV4-2; the D is unclear. The CDR3 length is 15 residues. V was shortened by 0 bases and J by 9 bases, with 15 bases between the two germline ends. Per the germline V gene, CDR1 is LGHNA and CDR2 is YNFKEQ.

This clonotype was found once. The chain recombines TRBV6-5 with TRBJ2-2, with a possible D match to TRBD2 (5 bases). This CDR3 comprises 16 residues. Germline values: CDR1 MNHEY, CDR2 SVGAGI. The V and J ends lost 5 bases and 6 bases respectively, with 19 bases between them. The CDR3 sequence: CASSTPLGGRAGELFF. Here the CDR3 DNA reads TGTGCCAGCAGTACACCCCTCGGTGGGAGAGCCGGGGAGCTGTTTTTT.